This T cell receptor beta chain was recovered during a study of cytomegalovirus exposure and HLA in healthy donors. Study in general: In an earlier analysis, around 120 million unique TCR beta sequences were found from about 179 million T cells. Study-wide findings and caveats: Presence/absence analyses assumed roughly uniform sequencing depth across donors.

CDR1 MNHNS and CDR2 SASEGT come from the germline V gene. The V and J ends lost 7 bases and 10 bases respectively, with 17 bases between them. The CDR3 length is 14 residues. Healthy people donating bone marrow made up the donors. Note on this clone: The antigen remains unidentified.

The study ran its PCR with 60 Vbeta and 13 Jbeta primers. Sequencing used immunoSEQ multiplex PCR; TCRdb keeps in-frame clones, though not all of them. In the table there are about 110,000 clones, roughly 73% of which are singletons. The chain links TRBV6-1 to TRBJ1-6; possibly TRBD1 for D (5 bases). The sequenced sample consisted of PBMCs. This TCR was sampled from a man aged 40-55 years in good health and CMV-seronegative. The CDR3 coding sequence is TGTGCCAGCACCCCGGCAGGGCGGGGGTCACCCCTCCACTTT. Translating it yields CASTPAGRGSPLHF.